Following are 14 T cell receptor beta chains from one sample sequenced in a study of cytomegalovirus exposure and HLA in healthy donors. The PCR employed 60 Vbeta primers together with 13 Jbeta primers. This table comes from immunoSEQ multiplex PCR, and its TCRdb copy is limited to in-frame clones, with some not included. This table holds roughly 190,000 clones, roughly 80% found once. Sequencing was done on a sample of PBMCs. These receptors were obtained from a man between 40 and 49 years old in good health and CMV-seropositive.

The genes are TRBV11-1 and TRBJ1-1, with TRBD1 as a possible D gene (5 bases). Per germline, CDR1 SGHAT and CDR2 FQDESV (reference sequence). V was trimmed by 1 base and J by 6 bases, leaving 21 bases between them. The CDR3 loop spans 17 amino acids. The CDR3 loop reads CASSLDSTVGQHAEAFF. The CDR3 DNA follows: TGTGCCAGCAGCTTAGACTCGACAGTGGGGCAACACGCTGAAGCTTTCTTT.

This clone was picked up one time. The rearrangement links TRBV6-5 to TRBJ2-7; D is undetermined. V was shortened by 5 bases and J by 6 bases, with 11 bases between the two germline ends. The CDR3 consists of 12 residues. Germline CDR1 reads MNHEY; CDR2 reads SVGAGI. The CDR3 coding sequence is TGTGCCAGCAGTGAGTCATTCGGCGAGCAGTACTTC. Translating gives CASSESFGEQYF.

The CDR3 sequence is CASSLAGGGRNEQFF. CDR3 DNA sequence: TGTGCCAGCTCACTCGCGGGGGGAGGCCGGAATGAGCAGTTCTTC. The J gene is TRBJ2-1, the V gene TRBV18; 8 nucleotides line up with TRBD2. V was pared by 4 bases and J by 7 bases, with 9 bases of the junction left unmatched. The CDR3 is made up of 15 amino acids. Germline CDR1 is KGHSH and CDR2 is LQKENI.

V is TRBV29-1 and J is TRBJ2-7; 11 nucleotides match TRBD1. The CDR3 runs 15 residues. Germline trimming cut 5 bases from V and 2 bases from J; bases unmatched to any gene: 8. The germline V gene has CDR1 SQVTM and CDR2 ANQGSEA. This CDR3 reads CSVTYMGQGAYEQYF. In DNA form, the CDR3 reads TGCAGCGTTACCTATATGGGACAGGGGGCCTACGAGCAGTACTTC.

The V and J genes are TRBV15 and TRBJ1-2; no firm D call. CDR3 length: 13 residues. Trimming left V 5 bases short and J 2 bases short, with 9 bases between. Germline V CDR1 and CDR2: LNHNV, YYDKDF (reference sequence). The CDR3 region has the DNA TGTGCCACCAGCCCGCGGGCAAACTATGGCTACACCTTC. It yields the protein CATSPRANYGYTF.

This chain links TRBV10-3 with TRBJ1-2; TRBD1 is a possible D gene (6 bases). The CDR3 loop spans 15 amino acids. Germline lookup yields CDR1 ENHRY and CDR2 SYGVKD. V gave up 3 bases and J gave up 1 base, with 12 bases separating them. The CDR3: CAISDEYRDNYGYTF. CDR3 sequence (DNA): TGTGCCATCAGTGATGAATACAGGGATAACTATGGCTACACCTTC.

The gene calls are TRBV5-1 and TRBJ2-3, with 10 bases aligning to TRBD2. The CDR3 is 20 amino acids. After removal of 4 bases from V and 1 base from J, the junction contained 18 bases not matched to a gene. Germline V CDR1 and CDR2: SGHRS, YFSETQ. CDR3 in DNA: TGCGCCAGCAGCCAGACGCCTTGGGCAGCGGGGGGGCCCGGCACAGATACGCAGTATTTT. Translated: CASSQTPWAAGGPGTDTQYF. The entire variable domain, with the rest obtained from reference TRBV5-1 and TRBJ2-3, is as follows: KAGVTQTPRYLIKTRGQQVTLSCSPISGHRSVSWYQQTPGQGLQFLFEYFSETQRNKGNFPGRFSGRQFSNSRSEMNVSTLELGDSALYLCASSQTPWAAGGPGTDTQYFGPGTRLTVL.

The gene calls are TRBV5-6 and TRBJ2-1, with 14 bases lining up with TRBD2. V was clipped by 4 bases and J by 6 bases; unmatched bases: 3. Germline loops: CDR1 SGHDT, CDR2 YYEEEE. The CDR3 is 15 amino acids. Here the CDR3 reads CASSGGTSGGNEQFF. The CDR3 bases are TGTGCCAGCAGCGGAGGGACTAGCGGGGGCAATGAGCAGTTCTTC.

The DNA for the CDR3 is TGCGCCAGCAGCTTGGGCCCGAGCGGGGCCGGGGAGCTGTTTTTT. Translated, it gives CASSLGPSGAGELFF. The chain employs TRBV5-1 and TRBJ2-2; 7 nucleotides match TRBD2. The germline V gene has CDR1 SGHRS and CDR2 YFSETQ. Trimming cost V 0 bases and J 6 bases; bases outside gene matches: 5. CDR3 length: 15 residues.

The CDR3 loop is CASSEAGRGVLKSYNEQFF. CDR3 in DNA: TGTGCCAGCAGTGAAGCTGGCAGGGGGGTGTTAAAATCCTACAATGAGCAGTTCTTC. This chain uses TRBV6-1 with TRBJ2-1, with D possibly being TRBD1 (7 bases). The CDR3 totals 19 residues. V lost 0 bases to trimming and J lost 1 base, with 19 bases between them. From germline, CDR1 is MNHNS and CDR2 SASEGT.

The J gene is TRBJ2-1, the V gene TRBV6-6; unclear D gene. This CDR3 has 11 amino acids. Trimming stripped 3 bases from V and 5 bases from J, with 2 bases between. The germline CDR1 and CDR2 sequences are MNHNY and SVGAGI (reference sequence). DNA for the CDR3: TGTGCCAGCAGTTATAACAATGAGCAGTTCTTC. Protein sequence: CASSYNNEQFF.

Comments on this clone: Sequence at one end of the junction differs from germline and may be a read error. This chain joins TRBV4-1 and TRBJ1-6; TRBD1 matches at 10 bases. CDR3 length: 16 amino acids. Germline assignment: CDR1 MGHRA and CDR2 YSYEKL. CDR3 sequence (DNA): TGTGCCAGCAGCCAAGACCCGACAGGGGGCAATTCACCCCTCCACTTT. Its protein is CASSQDPTGGNSPLHF.

V and J are TRBV5-6 and TRBJ2-5; TRBD1 matches at 8 bases. The tail of the sequence fits TRBJ2-7 better, so the J call may be wrong. Germline assignment: CDR1 SGHDT and CDR2 YYEEEE. The CDR3 consists of 14 residues. This chain's CDR3 is CASSSLRTGREQYF. The CDR3 coding sequence is TGTGCCAGCAGCTCCCTCCGGACAGGGCGCGAGCAGTACTTC.

The V gene is TRBV11-3, the J gene TRBJ2-2, with 8 bases aligning to TRBD1. The trim removed 3 bases at V and 4 bases at J, leaving 4 bases unmatched. CDR3 length: 15 amino acids. The germline gives CDR1 SGHNT, CDR2 YENEEA. In DNA form, the CDR3 reads TGTGCCAGCAGCTTTCGGACAGGGCGCACCGGGGAGCTGTTTTTT. The encoded protein is CASSFRTGRTGELFF.